This entry describes one T cell receptor beta chain. This sample was included in a study of T cell changes during pregnancy in multiple sclerosis. Clones were read by immunoSEQ multiplex PCR, and TCRdb kept only the in-frame ones, dropping some. The table includes about 40,000 clones, roughly nine tenths detected once. V dropped 3 bases and J dropped 10; count of bases not matched to a gene: 7. The germline gives CDR1 SGHAT, CDR2 FQNNGV. This CDR3 comprises 14 residues. The material was peripheral blood, obtained before pregnancy. The sequence was obtained from a female donor with multiple sclerosis, enrolled in a pregnancy study. The chain uses TRBV11-2 and TRBJ1-4, with TRBD1 identical over 8 bases. The CDR3 reads CASSFSTGEGKLFF. CDR3 DNA: TGTGCCAGCAGCTTTTCGACAGGGGAGGGAAAACTGTTTTTT. The full variable domain, completed using reference TRBV11-2 and TRBJ1-4, is EAGVAQSPRYKIIEKRQSVAFWCNPISGHATLYWYQQILGQGPKLLIQFQNNGVVDDSQLPKDRFSAERLKGVDSTLKIQPAKLEDSAVYLCASSFSTGEGKLFFGSGTQLSVL.